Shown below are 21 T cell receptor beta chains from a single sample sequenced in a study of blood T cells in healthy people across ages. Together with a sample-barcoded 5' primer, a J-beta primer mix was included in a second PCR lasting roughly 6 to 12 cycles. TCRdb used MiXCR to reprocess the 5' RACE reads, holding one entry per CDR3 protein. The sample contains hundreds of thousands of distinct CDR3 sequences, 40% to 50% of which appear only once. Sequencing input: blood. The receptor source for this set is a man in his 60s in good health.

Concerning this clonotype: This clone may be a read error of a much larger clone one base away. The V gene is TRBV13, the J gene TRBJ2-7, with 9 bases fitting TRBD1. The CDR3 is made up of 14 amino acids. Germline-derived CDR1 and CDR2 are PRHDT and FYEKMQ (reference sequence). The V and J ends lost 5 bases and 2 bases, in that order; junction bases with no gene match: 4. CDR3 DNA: TGTGCCAGCAGCAACCGGGACAGGGCCTACGAGCAGTACTTC. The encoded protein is CASSNRDRAYEQYF.

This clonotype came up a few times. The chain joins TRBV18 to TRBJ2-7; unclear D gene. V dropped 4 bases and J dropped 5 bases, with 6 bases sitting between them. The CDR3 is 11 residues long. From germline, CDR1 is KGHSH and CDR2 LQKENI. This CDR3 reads CASSLKDEQYF. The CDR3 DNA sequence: TGTGCCAGCTCACTAAAGGACGAGCAGTACTTC.

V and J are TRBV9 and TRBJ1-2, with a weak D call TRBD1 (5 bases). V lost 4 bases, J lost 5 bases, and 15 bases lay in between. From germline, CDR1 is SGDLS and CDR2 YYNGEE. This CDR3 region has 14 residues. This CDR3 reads CASSPQGPAYGYTF. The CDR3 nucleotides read TGTGCCAGCAGCCCCCAGGGACCAGCTTATGGCTACACCTTC.

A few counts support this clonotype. The CDR3 loop reads CASSPRDRQEQYF. The CDR3 nucleotides read TGTGCCAGCAGCCCGCGGGACAGACAAGAGCAGTACTTC. V gene TRBV3-1 combines with J gene TRBJ2-5, with D perhaps TRBD1 (7 bases). Germline V CDR1 and CDR2: LGHDT, YNNKEL (reference sequence). The germline V and J ends were trimmed by 4 bases and 11 bases, with 17 bases remaining between them. CDR3 length: 13 amino acids.

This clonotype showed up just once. The CDR3, as DNA: TGTGCCAGCAGTTTAGACAGGGTCGTTTCTAACTATGGCTACACCTTC. This encodes CASSLDRVVSNYGYTF. The gene calls are TRBV12-3 or TRBV12-4 and TRBJ1-2; possible D gene TRBD1, 6 bases. Trimming shortened V by 1 base and J by 0 bases, and 12 bases separated the two germline ends. The CDR3 spans 16 residues.

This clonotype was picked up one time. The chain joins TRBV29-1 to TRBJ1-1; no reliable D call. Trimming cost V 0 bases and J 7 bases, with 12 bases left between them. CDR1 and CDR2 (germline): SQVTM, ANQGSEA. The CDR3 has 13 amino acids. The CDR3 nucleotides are TGCAGCGTTGAAGATGGAATAGAGGTTGAAGCTTTCTTT. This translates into CSVEDGIEVEAFF.

The CDR3 DNA sequence: TGTGCCAGCAGTCGCGGACTAGCGGGGGCCAGTCAGCAGTACTTC. Translation gives CASSRGLAGASQQYF. V is TRBV12-3 or TRBV12-4 and J is TRBJ2-7; the match to TRBD2 covers 13 bases. The CDR3 spans 15 residues. V shed 5 bases, J shed 8 bases, and the junction held 9 bases outside the gene matches.

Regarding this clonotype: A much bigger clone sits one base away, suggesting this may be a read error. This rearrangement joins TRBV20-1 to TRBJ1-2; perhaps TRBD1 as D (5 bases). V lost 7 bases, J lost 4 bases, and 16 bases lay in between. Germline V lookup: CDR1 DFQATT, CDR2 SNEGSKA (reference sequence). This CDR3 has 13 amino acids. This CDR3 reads CSVIAGTTYGYTF. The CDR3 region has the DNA TGCAGTGTTATCGCCGGGACTACCTATGGCTACACCTTC.

The CDR3 region is CSARQQGVSSYEQYF. The CDR3 DNA is TGCAGTGCTAGGCAGCAGGGGGTAAGCTCCTACGAGCAGTACTTC. V gene TRBV20-1 combines with J gene TRBJ2-7; 7 bases match TRBD1. Germline loops: CDR1 DFQATT, CDR2 SNEGSKA (reference sequence). The trim removed 3 bases at V and 0 bases at J, leaving 8 bases unmatched. CDR3 length equals 15 residues.

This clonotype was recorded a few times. CDR3 amino acids: CASKRGPTYNEQFF. For the CDR3, the DNA is TGTGCCAGCAAGCGGGGGCCCACTTACAATGAGCAGTTCTTC. The rearrangement links TRBV6-5 to TRBJ2-1, with 8 bases matching TRBD2. V shed 7 bases and J 4 bases; nucleotides not matched to a gene: 6. CDR1 and CDR2 (germline): MNHEY, SVGAGI. The CDR3 is made up of 14 amino acids.

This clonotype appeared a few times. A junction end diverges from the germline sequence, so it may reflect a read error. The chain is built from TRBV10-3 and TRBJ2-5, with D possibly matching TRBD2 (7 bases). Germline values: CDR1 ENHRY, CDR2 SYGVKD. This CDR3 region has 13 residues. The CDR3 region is CAIGGGGRETRYF. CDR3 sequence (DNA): TGTGCCATCGGCGGGGGCGGAAGGGAGACCCGGTACTTC.

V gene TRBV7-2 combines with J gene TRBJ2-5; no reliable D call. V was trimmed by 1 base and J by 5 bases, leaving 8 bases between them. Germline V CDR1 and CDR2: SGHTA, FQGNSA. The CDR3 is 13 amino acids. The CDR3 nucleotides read TGTGCCAGCAGCTTAGGTTTTCTGGAGACCCAGTACTTC. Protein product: CASSLGFLETQYF.

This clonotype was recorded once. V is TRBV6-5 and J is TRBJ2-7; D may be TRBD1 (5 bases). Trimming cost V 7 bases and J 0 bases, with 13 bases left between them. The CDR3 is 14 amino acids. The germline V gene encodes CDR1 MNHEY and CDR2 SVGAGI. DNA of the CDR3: TGTGCCAGCACCCAGACAGTAAGCTCCTACGAGCAGTACTTC. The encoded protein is CASTQTVSSYEQYF.

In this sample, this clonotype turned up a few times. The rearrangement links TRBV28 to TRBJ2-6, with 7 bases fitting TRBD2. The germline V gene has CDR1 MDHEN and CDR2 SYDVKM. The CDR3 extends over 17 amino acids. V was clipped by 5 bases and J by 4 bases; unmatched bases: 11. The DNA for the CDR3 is TGTGCCAGCAGTGCGTACAAAGCGGGGACCGGGGCCAACGTCCTGACTTTC. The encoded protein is CASSAYKAGTGANVLTF.

CDR3 sequence (DNA): TGTGCCAGCAGGGACAGATCCACAGATACGCAGTATTTT. As protein: CASRDRSTDTQYF. The V call is TRBV2, the J call TRBJ2-3; a weak D match, TRBD1 (6 bases). Trimming removed 6 bases at V and 2 bases at J, with 9 bases between. Germline V gives CDR1 SNHLY, CDR2 FYNNEI. The CDR3 runs 13 residues.

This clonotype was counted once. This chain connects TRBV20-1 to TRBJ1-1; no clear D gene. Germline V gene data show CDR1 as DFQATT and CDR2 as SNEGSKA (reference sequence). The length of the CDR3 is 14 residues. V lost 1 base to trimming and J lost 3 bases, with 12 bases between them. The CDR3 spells CSARGTGADTEAFF. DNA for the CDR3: TGCAGTGCTAGAGGCACCGGTGCCGACACTGAAGCTTTCTTT.

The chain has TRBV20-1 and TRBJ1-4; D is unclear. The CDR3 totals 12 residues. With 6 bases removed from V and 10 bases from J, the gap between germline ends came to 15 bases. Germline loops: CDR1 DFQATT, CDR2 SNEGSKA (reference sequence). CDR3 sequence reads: CSAHLNEGKLFF. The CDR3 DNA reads TGCAGTGCCCACCTAAACGAAGGAAAACTGTTTTTT.

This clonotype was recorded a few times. As DNA, the CDR3 is TGTGCCAGCAGCTCCCGGGCTGGCCTGTACTCTGGGGCCAACGTCCTGACTTTC. This gives the protein CASSSRAGLYSGANVLTF. The chain couples TRBV7-2 to TRBJ2-6; D is ambiguous. V was clipped by 4 bases and J by 0 bases, with 16 bases between them. Germline CDR1 reads SGHTA; CDR2 reads FQGNSA. The CDR3 consists of 18 residues.

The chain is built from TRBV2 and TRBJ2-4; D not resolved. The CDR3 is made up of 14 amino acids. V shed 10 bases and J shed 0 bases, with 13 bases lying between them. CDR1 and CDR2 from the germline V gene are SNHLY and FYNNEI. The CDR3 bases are TGTGCCACCAAAAGCCGGACAGCCAAAAACATTCAGTACTTC. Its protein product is CATKSRTAKNIQYF.

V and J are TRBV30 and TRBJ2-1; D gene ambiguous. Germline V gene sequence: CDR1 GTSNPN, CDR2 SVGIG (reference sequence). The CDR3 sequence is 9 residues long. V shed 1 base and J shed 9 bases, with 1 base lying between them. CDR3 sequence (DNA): TGTGCCTGGAGTGGTGAGCAGTTCTTC. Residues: CAWSGEQFF.

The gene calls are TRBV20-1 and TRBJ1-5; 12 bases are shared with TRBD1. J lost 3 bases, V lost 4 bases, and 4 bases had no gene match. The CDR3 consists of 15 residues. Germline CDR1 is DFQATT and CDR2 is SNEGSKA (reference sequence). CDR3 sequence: CSAMGQGAVNQPQHF. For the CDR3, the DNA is TGCAGTGCTATGGGACAGGGGGCAGTCAATCAGCCCCAGCATTTT.